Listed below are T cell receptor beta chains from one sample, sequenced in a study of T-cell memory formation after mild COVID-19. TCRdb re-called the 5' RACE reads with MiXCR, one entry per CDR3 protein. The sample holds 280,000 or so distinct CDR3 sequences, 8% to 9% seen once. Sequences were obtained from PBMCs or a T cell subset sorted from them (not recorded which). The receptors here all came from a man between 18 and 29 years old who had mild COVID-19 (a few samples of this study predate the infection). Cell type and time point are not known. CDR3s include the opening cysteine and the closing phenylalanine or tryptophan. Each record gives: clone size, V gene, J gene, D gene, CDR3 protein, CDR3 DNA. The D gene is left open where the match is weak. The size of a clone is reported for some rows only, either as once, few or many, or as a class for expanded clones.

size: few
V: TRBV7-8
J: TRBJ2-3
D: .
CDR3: CASSLAGGGRYF
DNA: TGTGCCAGCAGCTTAGCTGGCGGGGGCCGCTATTTT

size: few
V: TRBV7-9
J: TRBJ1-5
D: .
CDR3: CASSGLGGNKGNQPQHF
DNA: TGTGCCAGCAGCGGGCTAGGGGGAAATAAAGGTAATCAGCCCCAGCATTTT

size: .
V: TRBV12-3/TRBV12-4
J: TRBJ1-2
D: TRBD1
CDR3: CASSLAGTGDYTF
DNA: TGTGCCAGCAGTTTAGCGGGGACAGGGGACTACACCTTC

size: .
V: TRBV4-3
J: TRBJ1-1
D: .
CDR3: CASSQARWPGTEAFF
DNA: TGCGCCAGCAGCCAAGCCCGGTGGCCGGGCACTGAAGCTTTCTTT

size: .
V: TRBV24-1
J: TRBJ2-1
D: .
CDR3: CATSDLNSYNEQFF
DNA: TGTGCCACCAGTGATTTGAACAGCTACAATGAGCAGTTCTTC

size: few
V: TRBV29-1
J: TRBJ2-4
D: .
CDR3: CSVEGANIQYF
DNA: TGCAGCGTTGAGGGGGCAAACATTCAGTACTTC

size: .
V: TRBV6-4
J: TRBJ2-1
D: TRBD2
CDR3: CASSATSGGAGNEQFF
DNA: TGTGCCAGCAGTGCTACTAGCGGGGGGGCAGGGAATGAGCAGTTCTTC

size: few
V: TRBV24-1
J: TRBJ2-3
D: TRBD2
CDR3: CATAPAGASDTQYF
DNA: TGTGCCACCGCCCCAGCGGGGGCCTCGGATACGCAGTATTTT

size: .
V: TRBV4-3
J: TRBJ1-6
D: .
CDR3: CASSQEAANNSPLHF
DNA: TGCGCCAGCAGCCAAGAAGCGGCTAACAATTCACCCCTCCACTTT

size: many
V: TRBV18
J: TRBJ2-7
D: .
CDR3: CASSPPTGPYEQYF
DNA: TGTGCCAGCTCACCACCCACCGGACCCTACGAGCAGTACTTC

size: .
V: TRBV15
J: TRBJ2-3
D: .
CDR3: CATSRGGVYTQYF
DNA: TGTGCCACCAGCAGAGGCGGGGTCTATACGCAGTATTTT

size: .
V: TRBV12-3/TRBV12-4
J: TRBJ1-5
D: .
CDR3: CASSLEARGGQPQHF
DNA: TGTGCCAGCAGTTTAGAGGCCAGGGGTGGACAGCCCCAGCATTTT

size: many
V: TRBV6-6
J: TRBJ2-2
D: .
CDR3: CASRQGKEYTGELFF
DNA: TGTGCCAGCAGACAGGGAAAAGAGTACACCGGGGAGCTGTTTTTT

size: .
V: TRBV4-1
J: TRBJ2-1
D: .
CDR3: CASSQERLASYNEQFF
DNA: TGCGCCAGCAGCCAAGAAAGGCTAGCAAGTTACAATGAGCAGTTCTTC

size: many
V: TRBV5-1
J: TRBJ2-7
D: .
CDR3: CASSLEGPTVSYEQYF
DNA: TGCGCCAGCAGCTTGGAGGGACCGACCGTGTCCTACGAGCAGTACTTC

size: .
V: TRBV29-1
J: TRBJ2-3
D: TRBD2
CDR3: CSVEGLAGGVVTDTQYF
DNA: TGCAGCGTTGAGGGACTAGCGGGGGGAGTTGTCACAGATACGCAGTATTTT

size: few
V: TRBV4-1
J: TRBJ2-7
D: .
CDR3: CASSQGETLYEQYF
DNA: TGCGCCAGCAGCCAAGGCGAGACCCTCTACGAGCAGTACTTC

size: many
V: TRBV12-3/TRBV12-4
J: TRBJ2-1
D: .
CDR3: CASNDWGTGDNEQFF
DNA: TGTGCCAGCAACGACTGGGGGACGGGGGACAATGAGCAGTTCTTC

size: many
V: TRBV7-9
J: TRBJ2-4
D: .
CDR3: CASSLRGPQNIQYF
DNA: TGTGCCAGCAGCTTACGGGGGCCCCAAAACATTCAGTACTTC

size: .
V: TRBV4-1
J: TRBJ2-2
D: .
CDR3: CASSRQGRGELFF
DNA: TGCGCCAGCAGCCGGCAGGGTCGGGGGGAGCTGTTTTTT

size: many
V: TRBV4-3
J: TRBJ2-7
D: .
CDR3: CASSQGASYEQYF
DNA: TGCGCCAGCAGCCAAGGGGCTTCTTACGAGCAGTACTTC

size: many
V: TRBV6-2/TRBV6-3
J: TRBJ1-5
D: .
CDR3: CASSTNYRDSRGSNQPQHF
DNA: TGTGCCAGCAGTACAAACTACCGGGACTCACGGGGGAGCAATCAGCCCCAGCATTTT

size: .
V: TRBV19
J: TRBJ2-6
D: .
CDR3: CASSMRGPASGANVLTF
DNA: TGTGCCAGTAGTATGAGGGGACCGGCCTCTGGGGCCAACGTCCTGACTTTC

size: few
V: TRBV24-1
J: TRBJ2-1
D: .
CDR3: CATSDFRDEQFF
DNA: TGTGCCACCAGTGATTTTAGGGATGAGCAGTTCTTC

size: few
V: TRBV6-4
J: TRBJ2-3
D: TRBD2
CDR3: CASSELAGEIDTQYF
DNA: TGTGCCAGCAGTGAGCTAGCGGGGGAGATAGATACGCAGTATTTT

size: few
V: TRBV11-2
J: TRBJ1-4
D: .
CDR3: CASSLGLDSEKLFF
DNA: TGTGCCAGCAGCTTAGGACTCGACAGTGAAAAACTGTTTTTT

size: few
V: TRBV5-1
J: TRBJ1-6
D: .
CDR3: CASSSTHGRDSPLHF
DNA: TGCGCCAGCAGCTCAACCCACGGCAGGGATTCACCCCTCCACTTT

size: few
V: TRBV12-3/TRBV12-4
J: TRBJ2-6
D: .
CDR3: CASSMSGTGANVLTF
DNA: TGTGCCAGCAGTATGTCAGGGACTGGGGCCAACGTCCTGACTTTC

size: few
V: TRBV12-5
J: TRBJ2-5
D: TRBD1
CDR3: CASGRGQSFQETQYF
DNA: TGTGCTAGTGGTCGGGGACAGTCTTTCCAAGAGACCCAGTACTTC